This T cell receptor (beta chain) comes out of a study of shared clonotypes between healthy human individuals (dated by TCRdb to the early 2020s). Background on the whole study: The cohort included three men and two women between 18 and 49 years of age. For each donor, CD4 naive and CD4 memory were each run on three plates, CD8 naive on two plates, and CD8 memory on one plate. To estimate repertoire size and how much clonotypes are shared between individuals, the study performed deep sequencing of blood TCR repertoires from roughly five healthy adults. To increase sequencing depth and limit assay-specific biases, different laboratories used diverse techniques to prepare libraries and sequence TCR repertoires. Leukapheresis yielded between about 0.8 and 9.5 billion PBMCs per donor. General study outcomes and caveats: Compared with non-shared clonotypes, clonotypes shared by all four sorted-subset donors had higher generation probabilities. Larger estimated clonotype richness was generally found for naive subsets than for memory subsets. When a handful of donors were compared, the shared fraction of clonotypes was 5% to 6.5% for naive CD4, roughly 3.4% for naive CD8, more than 2% for memory CD4, and 0.35% to 0.4% for memory CD8. Even with the large sequencing depth, rarefaction of the sorted-subset datasets indicated that sequencing was incomplete. Pairwise subsampling led to the expectation that sequencing depth would affect the degree of clonotype sharing among donors. The genetic and exposure-history diversity represented was limited by the small number of donors. Sampling was restricted to blood, and TCR repertoires in tissues likely differ from the TCR repertoires found in blood.

The donors were healthy, HIV-negative adults with no recently reported acute infections or vaccinations. Only Caucasian adults living in Nashville, Tennessee, USA were represented among the donors. CD4+ T cells were enriched through magnetic negative selection, after which naive cells were positively selected on CD45RA and the remaining negative fraction served as the memory subset. After blood collection by leukapheresis, PBMCs were isolated using Ficoll-Histopaque density gradient centrifugation and then cryopreserved in the vapor phase of liquid nitrogen. Analytical flow cytometry was used to check the purity and quantity of every magnetically sorted T cell population. Genomic DNA was isolated from each sorted fraction and quantified by UV absorbance on a Nanodrop 2000c. Reading the germline V gene gives CDR1 MNHNS and CDR2 SASEGT. The cysteine opens and the phenylalanine closes a CDR3 of 13 amino acids. The kept DNA is CDR3 alone, 39 bases in frame from the first base. V ends up 10 bases short and J 2 bases short, with an unmatched junction base count of 6.

Of note for this clone: Its antigen is unknown. No much larger clone exists at a distance of one base, and base qualities are not known.

Using the deep immunoSEQ assay, TCR CDR3 regions were amplified from genomic DNA by multiplex PCR. For each cell subset, the extracted genomic DNA was distributed evenly across all wells of several immunoSEQ 96-well plates, and each plate served as one replicate. Each replicate PCR for sorted subsets received approximately 200 ng genomic DNA, equal to roughly 29,000 T cell genomes. The purified libraries were quantified using a Qubit 3.0 fluorometer, sized with a Bioanalyzer 2100, and then quantified again using the KAPA Library Quantification kit. Each immunoSEQ 96-well plate was sequenced on its own single-read 150-cycle Illumina NextSeq 550 flow cell. The study's processing was this. Because the immunoSEQ output held only junctional sequences and lacked quality scores, the filtering could not match the filtering applied to full-length reads. To assign V/J genes and CDR3, sequences were annotated against IMGT germline references using PyIR, a Python wrapper for IgBLAST v1.9. Any read was removed if the V/J assignment was weak (E-value above 1e-6), the CDR3 was missing, or the read contained stop codons, out-of-frame junctions, or ambiguous translated residues. V3J clonotypes were defined as sequences sharing the same inferred V gene, J gene, and CDR3 amino acid sequence. Percentage overlap between repertoires was calculated by dividing the number of shared unique clonotypes by the size of the smaller repertoire. Richness of each repertoire was evaluated using RTK rarefaction, the Chao1 estimator, and Recon v2.1 estimates of unobserved clonotypes. For all TCRbeta clonotypes obtained by the gDNA method from four donors, generation probabilities were computed with OLGA. The source is immuneACCESS, and TCRdb retained only in-frame sequences with V and J called. Part of the clones is not carried over; for the studies checked, unresolved V genes explain less than half of this, and the remainder is unexplained. V and J calls and clone size are given by that table; D and trimming were obtained from the DNA. The sample table lists over 150,000 clones, roughly 70% of them with a count of one. Roughly a tenth of the sample goes to the ten largest clones.

The V gene is TRBV6-1 and the J gene is TRBJ2-5; the junction holds 8 bases that match TRBD1. Sequencing input: memory CD4+ T cells sorted from blood. The cell subset or site label corresponds to: CD45RA-negative fraction. The sequence was obtained from a young man in good health. The bases read TGTGCCACCAGACAGGGGCATCAAGAGACCCAGTACTTC. Its protein is CATRQGHQETQYF.